Listed below are T cell receptor beta chains from one sample, sequenced in a study of shared clonotypes between healthy human individuals. The table came from immunoSEQ multiplex PCR; TCRdb's copy has only in-frame clones and leaves some out. Here the sample spans roughly 2,000,000 clones, about 95% being singletons. Sequenced sample: naive CD8+ T cells sorted from blood. Receptors were obtained from a man aged 18 to 30 in good health. The CDR3 runs from the conserved cysteine through the conserved F or W. The D gene is left open where the match is weak. The size entry is marked missing in some rows and otherwise reads once, few, many or a size class.

v_gene: TRBV11-2; d_gene: TRBD1; len: 15; j_gene: TRBJ2-1; abundance: -; CDR3aa: CASSPVAGGYNEQFF; CDR3nt: TGTGCCAGCAGCCCGGTGGCAGGGGGTTACAATGAGCAGTTCTTC
v_gene: TRBV9; d_gene: -; len: 14; j_gene: TRBJ1-1; abundance: -; CDR3aa: CASSLWGGGTEAFF; CDR3nt: TGTGCCAGCAGCCTTTGGGGGGGCGGGACTGAAGCTTTCTTT
v_gene: TRBV29-1; d_gene: -; len: 14; j_gene: TRBJ2-7; abundance: -; CDR3aa: CSVSQGDIAYEQYF; CDR3nt: TGCAGCGTATCACAAGGGGACATAGCCTACGAGCAGTACTTC
v_gene: TRBV6-5; d_gene: TRBD1; len: 14; j_gene: TRBJ1-2; abundance: -; CDR3aa: CASSSGTGNYGYTF; CDR3nt: TGTGCCAGCAGCTCCGGGACAGGGAACTATGGCTACACCTTC
v_gene: TRBV5-8; d_gene: TRBD1; len: 17; j_gene: TRBJ1-6; abundance: -; CDR3aa: CASSTPGQGVLNSPLHF; CDR3nt: TGTGCCAGCAGCACCCCTGGACAGGGGGTTTTGAATTCACCCCTCCACTTT
v_gene: TRBV6-6; d_gene: -; len: 14; j_gene: TRBJ1-2; abundance: -; CDR3aa: CASSYSEGNYGYTF; CDR3nt: TGTGCCAGCAGTTACTCGGAGGGGAATTATGGCTACACCTTC
v_gene: TRBV7-8; d_gene: TRBD1; len: 14; j_gene: TRBJ2-1; abundance: few; CDR3aa: CASSSDRGIGEQFF; CDR3nt: TGTGCCAGCAGTTCAGACAGGGGAATTGGGGAGCAGTTCTTC
v_gene: TRBV9; d_gene: -; len: 13; j_gene: TRBJ1-2; abundance: -; CDR3aa: CASSSTGNYGYTF; CDR3nt: TGTGCCAGCAGCTCGACGGGGAACTATGGCTACACCTTC
v_gene: TRBV18; d_gene: -; len: 18; j_gene: TRBJ1-2; abundance: -; CDR3aa: CASSPETVTAPKIRGYTF; CDR3nt: TGTGCCAGCTCACCGGAAACCGTGACAGCACCTAAGATAAGGGGCTACACCTTC
v_gene: TRBV4-1; d_gene: TRBD1; len: 19; j_gene: TRBJ1-2; abundance: -; CDR3aa: CASSQDGRTGTGGNYGYTF; CDR3nt: TGCGCCAGCAGCCAAGACGGCCGAACCGGGACAGGGGGAAACTATGGCTACACCTTC
v_gene: TRBV7-2; d_gene: -; len: 16; j_gene: TRBJ2-7; abundance: -; CDR3aa: CASSLARPLSSYEQYF; CDR3nt: TGTGCCAGCAGCTTAGCTAGACCTCTTAGCTCCTACGAGCAGTACTTC
v_gene: TRBV10-3; d_gene: TRBD2; len: 16; j_gene: TRBJ2-3; abundance: once; CDR3aa: CAIRGAELAGTDTQYF; CDR3nt: TGTGCCATCAGGGGGGCTGAGCTAGCGGGGACAGATACGCAGTATTTT
v_gene: TRBV7-9; d_gene: TRBD2; len: 14; j_gene: TRBJ2-7; abundance: once; CDR3aa: CASSPGLAGYEQYF; CDR3nt: TGTGCCAGCAGCCCAGGACTAGCGGGGTACGAGCAGTACTTC
v_gene: TRBV30; d_gene: -; len: 12; j_gene: TRBJ1-3; abundance: -; CDR3aa: CAWTPSGNTIYF; CDR3nt: TGTGCCTGGACCCCTAGTGGAAACACCATATATTTT
v_gene: TRBV27; d_gene: -; len: 14; j_gene: TRBJ2-5; abundance: once; CDR3aa: CASSLWGRGETQYF; CDR3nt: TGTGCCAGCAGTTTATGGGGACGTGGAGAGACCCAGTACTTC
v_gene: TRBV11-2; d_gene: -; len: 15; j_gene: TRBJ2-1; abundance: -; CDR3aa: CASSLSPSAANEQFF; CDR3nt: TGTGCCAGCAGCTTATCTCCTAGCGCGGCCAATGAGCAGTTCTTC
v_gene: TRBV10-3; d_gene: -; len: 17; j_gene: TRBJ2-3; abundance: -; CDR3aa: CAISESLQEWHTDTQYF; CDR3nt: TGTGCCATCAGTGAGTCGTTGCAAGAATGGCACACAGATACGCAGTATTTT
v_gene: TRBV7-9; d_gene: TRBD1; len: 16; j_gene: TRBJ1-1; abundance: -; CDR3aa: CASSPTGANENTEAFF; CDR3nt: TGTGCCAGCAGCCCGACAGGGGCAAACGAGAACACTGAAGCTTTCTTT
v_gene: TRBV27; d_gene: TRBD2; len: 17; j_gene: TRBJ2-2; abundance: -; CDR3aa: CASLRTSGAPGTGELFF; CDR3nt: TGTGCCAGCCTTAGGACTAGCGGGGCCCCCGGAACCGGGGAGCTGTTTTTT
v_gene: TRBV6-6; d_gene: -; len: 14; j_gene: TRBJ2-7; abundance: -; CDR3aa: CASSYSGQDYEQYF; CDR3nt: TGTGCCAGCAGTTACTCGGGGCAGGACTACGAGCAGTACTTC
v_gene: TRBV6-1; d_gene: TRBD1; len: 16; j_gene: TRBJ1-6; abundance: -; CDR3aa: CASSELEQGDNSPLHF; CDR3nt: TGTGCCAGCAGTGAACTTGAGCAGGGGGATAATTCACCCCTCCACTTT
v_gene: TRBV7-9; d_gene: -; len: 16; j_gene: TRBJ2-6; abundance: once; CDR3aa: CASSQSPGAQNNVLTF; CDR3nt: TGTGCCAGCAGCCAATCGCCGGGGGCCCAAAACAACGTCCTGACTTTC
v_gene: TRBV27; d_gene: TRBD1; len: 14; j_gene: TRBJ2-1; abundance: once; CDR3aa: CASSWRQGNSEQFF; CDR3nt: TGTGCCAGCAGTTGGCGACAGGGGAATAGTGAGCAGTTCTTC
v_gene: TRBV4-3; d_gene: -; len: 13; j_gene: TRBJ2-1; abundance: once; CDR3aa: CASSHSTGNEQFF; CDR3nt: TGCGCCAGCAGCCACTCCACAGGGAATGAGCAGTTCTTC
v_gene: TRBV30; d_gene: TRBD1; len: 15; j_gene: TRBJ2-5; abundance: once; CDR3aa: CAWSVGQGALETQYF; CDR3nt: TGTGCCTGGAGTGTAGGGCAGGGGGCTTTGGAGACCCAGTACTTC
v_gene: TRBV9; d_gene: -; len: 14; j_gene: TRBJ1-3; abundance: -; CDR3aa: CASSAGQLGNTIYF; CDR3nt: TGTGCCAGCAGCGCCGGACAGCTTGGAAACACCATATATTTT
v_gene: TRBV7-9; d_gene: -; len: 15; j_gene: TRBJ1-4; abundance: -; CDR3aa: CASSQRTVKDEKLFF; CDR3nt: TGTGCCAGCAGCCAAAGGACAGTTAAGGATGAAAAACTGTTTTTT
v_gene: TRBV6-4; d_gene: TRBD2; len: 13; j_gene: TRBJ2-5; abundance: -; CDR3aa: CASSLAVGETQYF; CDR3nt: TGTGCCAGCTCACTAGCGGTAGGGGAGACCCAGTACTTC
v_gene: TRBV27; d_gene: TRBD2; len: 14; j_gene: TRBJ2-1; abundance: -; CDR3aa: CASSLTGGHNEQFF; CDR3nt: TGTGCCAGCAGTTTAACGGGAGGGCACAATGAGCAGTTCTTC
v_gene: TRBV4-1; d_gene: TRBD1; len: 16; j_gene: TRBJ1-6; abundance: -; CDR3aa: CASSNSGGQGASPLHF; CDR3nt: TGCGCCAGCAGCAACTCTGGGGGACAGGGGGCTTCACCCCTCCACTTT
v_gene: TRBV9; d_gene: -; len: 15; j_gene: TRBJ2-1; abundance: -; CDR3aa: CASSVGRGTGYEQFF; CDR3nt: TGTGCCAGCAGCGTGGGGCGGGGTACGGGCTATGAGCAGTTCTTC
v_gene: TRBV7-8; d_gene: TRBD2; len: 12; j_gene: TRBJ2-1; abundance: -; CDR3aa: CASRTSVDEQFF; CDR3nt: TGTGCCAGCAGGACTAGCGTCGATGAGCAGTTCTTC
v_gene: TRBV13; d_gene: -; len: 14; j_gene: TRBJ1-6; abundance: -; CDR3aa: CASSLSSYNSPLHF; CDR3nt: TGTGCCAGCAGCCTTAGCTCCTATAATTCACCCCTCCACTTT
v_gene: TRBV5-6; d_gene: TRBD1; len: 13; j_gene: TRBJ1-1; abundance: few; CDR3aa: CASSSGQSTEAFF; CDR3nt: TGTGCCAGCAGCTCGGGACAGAGCACTGAAGCTTTCTTT
v_gene: TRBV15; d_gene: -; len: 16; j_gene: TRBJ1-1; abundance: -; CDR3aa: CATSRGRTGVSTEAFF; CDR3nt: TGTGCCACCAGCAGAGGAAGGACGGGGGTGAGTACTGAAGCTTTCTTT
v_gene: TRBV4-1; d_gene: -; len: 15; j_gene: TRBJ1-4; abundance: -; CDR3aa: CASSHPPGAGEKLFF; CDR3nt: TGCGCCAGCAGCCACCCACCCGGGGCGGGGGAAAAACTGTTTTTT
v_gene: TRBV9; d_gene: TRBD2; len: 15; j_gene: TRBJ2-5; abundance: -; CDR3aa: CASSVVDGGVETQYF; CDR3nt: TGTGCCAGCAGCGTAGTGGACGGGGGGGTTGAGACCCAGTACTTC
v_gene: TRBV27; d_gene: TRBD1; len: 13; j_gene: TRBJ2-7; abundance: -; CDR3aa: CASSGQGTYEQYF; CDR3nt: TGTGCCAGTTCGGGACAGGGGACTTACGAGCAGTACTTC
v_gene: TRBV7-9; d_gene: -; len: 14; j_gene: TRBJ1-1; abundance: -; CDR3aa: CASSLAGGNTEAFF; CDR3nt: TGTGCCAGCAGCTTAGCGGGCGGAAACACTGAAGCTTTCTTT
v_gene: TRBV5-1; d_gene: TRBD1; len: 16; j_gene: TRBJ1-6; abundance: -; CDR3aa: CASSSSGTGRNSPLHF; CDR3nt: TGCGCCAGCAGCTCGAGCGGGACAGGGAGAAATTCACCCCTCCACTTT
v_gene: TRBV14; d_gene: TRBD2; len: 19; j_gene: TRBJ2-3; abundance: -; CDR3aa: CASSQSLIGLAGFKDTQYF; CDR3nt: TGTGCCAGCAGCCAAAGCCTAATCGGACTAGCGGGGTTTAAAGATACGCAGTATTTT
v_gene: TRBV27; d_gene: TRBD2; len: 17; j_gene: TRBJ2-2; abundance: once; CDR3aa: CASSLPGRGRAPGELFF; CDR3nt: TGTGCCAGCAGTTTGCCCGGGCGCGGGAGGGCCCCCGGGGAGCTGTTTTTT
v_gene: TRBV11-3; d_gene: -; len: 16; j_gene: TRBJ2-3; abundance: once; CDR3aa: CASSQSPGPSTDTQYF; CDR3nt: TGTGCCAGCAGCCAGTCGCCAGGGCCGAGCACAGATACGCAGTATTTT
v_gene: TRBV29-1; d_gene: -; len: 13; j_gene: TRBJ2-7; abundance: -; CDR3aa: CSGNLRETNEQYF; CDR3nt: TGCAGCGGGAACCTCAGGGAAACGAACGAGCAGTACTTC
v_gene: TRBV11-2; d_gene: -; len: 15; j_gene: TRBJ2-7; abundance: -; CDR3aa: CASSFPGSYPYEQYF; CDR3nt: TGTGCCAGCAGCTTCCCAGGGTCATACCCCTACGAGCAGTACTTC
v_gene: TRBV7-9; d_gene: TRBD2; len: 16; j_gene: TRBJ2-2; abundance: -; CDR3aa: CASSQLAGGITGELFF; CDR3nt: TGTGCCAGCAGCCAACTAGCGGGGGGAATCACCGGGGAGCTGTTTTTT
v_gene: TRBV10-2; d_gene: -; len: 13; j_gene: TRBJ1-2; abundance: -; CDR3aa: CASSEEQYYGYTF; CDR3nt: TGCGCCAGCAGTGAGGAACAGTACTATGGCTACACCTTC
v_gene: TRBV28; d_gene: -; len: 14; j_gene: TRBJ1-1; abundance: -; CDR3aa: CASSSLDRGIEAFF; CDR3nt: TGTGCCAGCAGTTCCTTGGACAGAGGTATTGAAGCTTTCTTT
v_gene: TRBV28; d_gene: -; len: 13; j_gene: TRBJ2-2; abundance: -; CDR3aa: CASSPGFTGELFF; CDR3nt: TGTGCCAGCAGTCCGGGTTTTACCGGGGAGCTGTTTTTT
v_gene: TRBV6-5; d_gene: -; len: 14; j_gene: TRBJ1-1; abundance: -; CDR3aa: CASSDRLRNTEAFF; CDR3nt: TGTGCCAGCAGTGACAGGTTAAGGAACACTGAAGCTTTCTTT